This entry describes one T cell receptor (beta chain). Its specificity is unknown. These data come from a study of OX40 agonist ivuxolimab in advanced cancers. Study findings and constraints: On average, CD8+ T cells showed a greater number of expanded clones than CD4+. The study observed clonal expansion of CD4+ and CD8+ blood T cells by week 6 at 0.1 to 3.0 mg/kg.

Sequencing used immunoSEQ multiplex PCR; TCRdb keeps in-frame clones, though not all of them. Among about 76,000 clones, 85% were seen once, and the ten largest hold roughly 3.1%. Exclusion of a patient followed from autoimmune disease history or systemic immunosuppression. The clonotype was recovered from an adult with an advanced solid tumor such as melanoma, head and neck, liver or kidney cancer. Here the sequenced sample was CD4+ or CD8+ T cells sorted from blood, taken in a trial of the OX40 agonist ivuxolimab.

CDR3 sequence (DNA): TGTGCCAGTAGTATGGGTGACAGCTCCTACGAGCAGTACTTC. This codes for CASSMGDSSYEQYF. This sequence joins TRBV19 and TRBJ2-7, with D possibly matching TRBD1 (5 bases). This CDR3 contains 14 residues. The V end lost 3 bases, the J end lost 0 bases, and 9 bases lay between the germline ends. Germline values: CDR1 LNHDA, CDR2 SQIVND (reference sequence).